Presented here are 28 T cell receptor beta chains from one specimen sequenced in a study of T-cell memory formation after mild COVID-19. TCRdb analysed the 5' RACE reads with MiXCR anew, one entry per CDR3 protein. The sample yields approximately 260,000 distinct CDR3 sequences, 16% seen once. Sequences were obtained from PBMCs or a T cell subset sorted from them (not recorded which). Source of these receptors: a man younger than 30 who had mild COVID-19 (a few samples of this study predate the infection). Cell type and time point are not known.

The chain recombines TRBV20-1 with TRBJ1-1; D possibly corresponds to TRBD1 (5 bases). V gave up 2 bases and J gave up 10 bases, with 14 bases separating them. Germline CDR1 reads DFQATT; CDR2 reads SNEGSKA (reference sequence). The length of the CDR3 is 12 residues. DNA for the CDR3: TGCAGTGCTAGATTATATCAGGGTGGAGCTTTCTTT. Translation gives CSARLYQGGAFF.

This clonotype came up a few times. The genes are TRBV7-6 and TRBJ2-2; D unclear. Deletions cut 3 bases from V and 1 base from J, with 6 bases between. The CDR3 sequence is 14 residues long. CDR1 is SGHVS, CDR2 FNYEAQ, per germline. CDR3 bases: TGTGCCAGCAGCTTGGCCGTGAACACCGGGGAGCTGTTTTTT. Encoded protein: CASSLAVNTGELFF.

The CDR3, as DNA: TGCGCCAGCAGCCGACGTCCCTGGCAGGGCCCGATGAACACTGAAGCTTTCTTT. Translated: CASSRRPWQGPMNTEAFF. The chain is built from TRBV5-1 and TRBJ1-1; D perhaps matches TRBD1 (5 bases). CDR1 and CDR2 from the germline V gene are SGHRS and YFSETQ. CDR3 length equals 18 residues. V gave up 4 bases and J gave up 0 bases, with 22 bases separating them.

The chain combines TRBV6-6 with TRBJ1-1; the D is unclear. CDR1 and CDR2 from the germline V gene are MNHNY and SVGAGI (reference sequence). Trimming removed 2 bases from V and 3 bases from J, with 7 bases in between. This CDR3 comprises 13 residues. The CDR3 loop is CASSYRADTEAFF. The CDR3 nucleotides are TGTGCCAGCAGTTACAGGGCAGACACTGAAGCTTTCTTT.

This clonotype has at least ten counts. The chain links TRBV7-9 to TRBJ2-2, with 8 bases fitting TRBD2. CDR3 length equals 16 residues. Germline V gives CDR1 SEHNR, CDR2 FQNEAQ (reference sequence). Trimming at V came to 3 bases and at J to 2 bases, leaving 5 bases not matched to a gene. CDR3 in amino acids: CASSLWRGANTGELFF. The CDR3 bases are TGTGCCAGCAGCTTGTGGCGGGGGGCAAACACCGGGGAGCTGTTTTTT.

This chain links TRBV6-6 with TRBJ2-3; D not certain. The CDR3 extends over 12 amino acids. Germline assignment: CDR1 MNHNY and CDR2 SVGAGI (reference sequence). V was cut by 10 bases and J by 2 bases, with 10 bases left in between. Written as DNA, the CDR3 is TGTGCCACAAGCGCGACCACAGATACGCAGTATTTT. Its protein product is CATSATTDTQYF.

This clonotype was detected a few times. The junction differs from germline at one of its ends, possibly a read error. J is TRBJ2-5 and V is TRBV6-2 or TRBV6-3; either TRBD1 or TRBD2 may supply D (5 bases each). Germline V gene lookup returns CDR1 MNHEY and CDR2 SVGEGT. The CDR3 contains 12 residues. The CDR3 reads CGASGQQETQYF. Written as DNA, the CDR3 is TGCGGCGCTTCGGGGCAGCAAGAGACCCAGTACTTC.

This clonotype was detected only a few times. This rearrangement joins TRBV5-1 to TRBJ2-7; TRBD2 might be the D (5 bases). Germline-derived CDR1 and CDR2 are SGHRS and YFSETQ. The CDR3 loop spans 12 amino acids. The ends were cut back, 0 bases at V and 9 bases at J, with 10 bases in the middle. CDR3 nucleotide sequence: TGCGCCAGCAGCTTGGGTGAGGGCGGGCAGTACTTC. Encoded protein: CASSLGEGGQYF.

The chain links TRBV11-2 to TRBJ2-2, with 7 bases that match TRBD1. This CDR3 has 20 residues. Trimming took 1 base from V and 0 from J; bases not matched to a gene: 14. The germline V gene encodes CDR1 SGHAT and CDR2 FQNNGV. The CDR3 reads CASSLGPLTGYAPNTGELFF. In nucleotides, the CDR3 is TGTGCCAGCAGCTTAGGGCCATTGACAGGGTACGCCCCGAACACCGGGGAGCTGTTTTTT.

This clonotype has just a few counts. The rearrangement links TRBV7-9 to TRBJ1-1; D remains unclear. The CDR3 consists of 14 residues. Germline V gene sequence: CDR1 SEHNR, CDR2 FQNEAQ (reference sequence). Trimming cost V 2 bases and J 6 bases, with 13 bases left between them. In DNA, the CDR3 is TGTGCCAGCAGCTTAATGAACAACGGGGCTGAAGCTTTCTTT. Protein sequence: CASSLMNNGAEAFF. Based on the CDR3 plus reference TRBV7-9 and TRBJ1-1, the full variable domain is DTGVSQNPRHKITKRGQNVTFRCDPISEHNRLYWYRQTLGQGPEFLTYFQNEAQLEKSRLLSDRFSAERPKGSFSTLEIQRTEQGDSAMYLCASSLMNNGAEAFFGQGTRLTVV.

The V gene is TRBV5-1, the J gene TRBJ2-3; D gene uncertain. Trimming removed 2 bases at V and 2 bases at J, with 12 bases between. CDR1 and CDR2 from the germline V gene are SGHRS and YFSETQ. The CDR3 loop spans 15 amino acids. Written as DNA, the CDR3 is TGCGCCAGCAGCTTCGGGCAGCTGACCACAGATACGCAGTATTTT. Its protein is CASSFGQLTTDTQYF.

V is TRBV4-1 and J is TRBJ1-4, with D possibly matching TRBD1 (6 bases). CDR3 length: 17 amino acids. Germline values: CDR1 MGHRA, CDR2 YSYEKL. Trimming pared 1 base from V and 8 bases from J, leaving 20 bases between. CDR3 DNA: TGCGCCAGCAGCCAAGCACTACCGGGGACAACCCGCGAAAAACTGTTTTTT. This gives the protein CASSQALPGTTREKLFF.

This clonotype has a handful of counts. The rearrangement joins TRBV2 to TRBJ1-1; D is ambiguous. The CDR3 runs 12 residues. Germline-derived CDR1 and CDR2 are SNHLY and FYNNEI. V was pared by 7 bases and J by 0 bases, with 6 bases between. The CDR3 sequence: CASIHVNTEAFF. The CDR3 DNA reads TGTGCCAGCATTCACGTGAACACTGAAGCTTTCTTT.

The chain combines TRBV2 with TRBJ2-2; unclear D gene. Trimming shortened V by 3 bases and J by 7 bases, and 12 bases separated the two germline ends. The germline gives CDR1 SNHLY, CDR2 FYNNEI. This CDR3 comprises 14 residues. The CDR3 nucleotides read TGTGCCAGCAGTGAGACGGTGGTTAGCGGGGAGCTGTTTTTT. Protein product: CASSETVVSGELFF.

The chain links TRBV20-1 to TRBJ1-4; D is uncertain. The CDR3 is 9 amino acids. Between the trimmed V and J ends, which lost 6 bases and 7 bases, there was a span of 3 bases. The germline CDR1 and CDR2 sequences are DFQATT and SNEGSKA (reference sequence). The CDR3 DNA reads as TGCAGTGCCGGTGAAAAACTGTTTTTT. Its translation is CSAGEKLFF.

This chain joins TRBV7-9 and TRBJ2-7; 11 bases align to TRBD2. The CDR3 is 15 amino acids. V was clipped by 5 bases and J by 4 bases; unmatched bases: 7. Germline V gene data show CDR1 as SEHNR and CDR2 as FQNEAQ (reference sequence). The CDR3 reads CASSRTSGGEYEQYV. DNA for the CDR3: TGTGCCAGCAGCCGAACTAGCGGGGGAGAGTACGAGCAGTACGTC.

This clonotype showed up just a few times. V gene TRBV5-1 combines with J gene TRBJ2-3, with D hard to call. Germline V gives CDR1 SGHRS, CDR2 YFSETQ. This CDR3 spans 13 amino acids. Trimming removed 0 bases from V and 4 bases from J, with 6 bases in between. CDR3 nucleotides: TGCGCCAGCAGCTTGGCCCTCGCAGATACGCAGTATTTT. Amino acid sequence: CASSLALADTQYF.

This clonotype has more than one count but fewer than ten. V is TRBV6-5 and J is TRBJ1-5; a possible D gene is TRBD1 (6 bases). Germline values: CDR1 MNHEY, CDR2 SVGAGI. The length of the CDR3 is 14 residues. Trimming removed 0 bases from V and 4 bases from J, with 7 bases in between. The DNA for the CDR3 is TGTGCCAGCAGTTACTCGAGGGGGAATCAGCCCCAGCATTTT. Translating gives CASSYSRGNQPQHF.

This clonotype showed up just a few times. V gene TRBV4-1 combines with J gene TRBJ1-4, with D perhaps matching TRBD1 (5 bases). This CDR3 contains 15 residues. V was pared by 0 bases and J by 8 bases, with 13 bases between. The germline V gene encodes CDR1 MGHRA and CDR2 YSYEKL. The CDR3 protein is CASSQDPVGGEKLFF. CDR3 coding DNA: TGCGCCAGCAGCCAAGACCCGGTCGGGGGAGAAAAACTGTTTTTT.

This chain links TRBV29-1 with TRBJ2-7; the match to TRBD1 covers 8 bases. The CDR3 sequence is 15 residues long. J gave up 2 bases and V 2 bases, and 8 bases lay outside the gene matches. Germline CDR1 and CDR2: SQVTM and ANQGSEA. The CDR3, as DNA: TGCAGCGTTGAAACCCCGGGACAGGTAACCTACGAGCAGTACTTC. It translates to CSVETPGQVTYEQYF.

V gene TRBV12-3 or TRBV12-4 combines with J gene TRBJ1-4; TRBD1 might be the D (5 bases). The CDR3 covers 14 residues. Between the trimmed V and J ends, which lost 6 bases and 8 bases, there was a span of 16 bases. The CDR3 here is CASRDTGTSEKLFF. DNA for the CDR3: TGTGCCAGCAGGGATACAGGTACTTCGGAAAAACTGTTTTTT.

The chain employs TRBV5-6 and TRBJ2-5; 11 bases align to TRBD2. The CDR3 has 18 residues. Germline loops: CDR1 SGHDT, CDR2 YYEEEE. The V and J ends lost 1 base and 0 bases, in that order; junction bases with no gene match: 8. The CDR3, as DNA: TGTGCCAGCAGCTTGTTGGTAGCGGGGGGGCCGTACCAAGAGACCCAGTACTTC. Its translation is CASSLLVAGGPYQETQYF.

V is TRBV7-2 and J is TRBJ2-3; D not resolved. V lost 5 bases, J lost 7 bases, and 19 bases lay in between. Germline V gene lookup returns CDR1 SGHTA and CDR2 FQGNSA. This CDR3 contains 15 residues. In DNA, the CDR3 is TGTGCCAGCAGCCGGAGCAGCGCAGAGTCCCATACGCAGTATTTT. Protein sequence: CASSRSSAESHTQYF.

J is TRBJ2-7 and V is TRBV19, with D maybe TRBD1 (7 bases). Germline CDR1 LNHDA, CDR2 SQIVND (reference sequence). Trimming cost V 4 bases and J 1 base, with 17 bases left between them. This CDR3 region has 16 residues. The DNA of the CDR3 is TGTGCCAGTAGTAGGGGAGGAGGGGGCGCATCCTACGAGCAGTACGTC. This sequence encodes CASSRGGGGASYEQYV.

There are a few counts of this clonotype. The J gene is TRBJ2-1, the V gene TRBV7-2, with TRBD2 identical over 7 bases. The CDR3 is made up of 14 amino acids. Germline V CDR1 and CDR2: SGHTA, FQGNSA. With 3 bases clipped from V and 7 bases from J, the junction kept 6 bases outside the gene matches. The CDR3: CASSFWGGRNEQFF. The DNA for the CDR3 is TGTGCCAGCAGCTTTTGGGGAGGGAGGAATGAGCAGTTCTTC.

This clonotype came up a few times. The chain is built from TRBV29-1 and TRBJ1-2; D is possibly TRBD1 (5 bases). With 4 bases removed from V and 5 bases from J, the gap between germline ends came to 8 bases. The CDR3 spans 11 residues. Germline V CDR1 and CDR2: SQVTM, ANQGSEA. CDR3: CSVGGGYGYTF. For the CDR3, the DNA is TGCAGCGTTGGGGGCGGTTATGGCTACACCTTC.

Concerning this clonotype itself: The CDR3 does not close with the conserved phenylalanine or tryptophan, likely indicating a read error. The rearrangement uses TRBV12-3 or TRBV12-4 and TRBJ2-5, with TRBD2 matching 12 bases. The V segment lost 7 bases and the J segment 5 bases; nucleotides outside the gene matches: 14. The CDR3 runs 17 residues. CDR3 residues: CASTSSRTSGAIETQYL. The CDR3 DNA reads as TGTGCCAGCACTTCCTCCCGGACTAGCGGGGCTATTGAGACCCAGTACTTA.

This clonotype has at least ten counts. The chain is built from TRBV7-2 and TRBJ2-3; the D is unclear. The CDR3 loop spans 13 amino acids. The V gene lost 5 bases and the J gene lost 1 base, with 7 bases spanning the gap. CDR1 and CDR2 (germline): SGHTA, FQGNSA. The CDR3 here is CASSPKGTDTQYF. The DNA of the CDR3 is TGTGCCAGCAGCCCAAAGGGCACAGATACGCAGTATTTT.